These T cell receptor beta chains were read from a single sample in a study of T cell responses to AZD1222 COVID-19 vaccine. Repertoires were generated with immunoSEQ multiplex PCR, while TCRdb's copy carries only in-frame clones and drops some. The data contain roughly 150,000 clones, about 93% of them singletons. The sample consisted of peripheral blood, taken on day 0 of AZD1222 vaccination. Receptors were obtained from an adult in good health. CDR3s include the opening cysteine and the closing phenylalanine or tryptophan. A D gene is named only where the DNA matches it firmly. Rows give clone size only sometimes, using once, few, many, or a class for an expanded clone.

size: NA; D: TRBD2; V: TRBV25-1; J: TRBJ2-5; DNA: TGTGCCAGCAGTGGCGCGGGAGGAGAGACCCAGTACTTC; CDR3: CASSGAGGETQYF
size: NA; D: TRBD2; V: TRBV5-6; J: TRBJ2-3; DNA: TGTGCCAGCAGCACCGGAGGGACTAGCAGACCCACAGATACGCAGTATTTT; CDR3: CASSTGGTSRPTDTQYF
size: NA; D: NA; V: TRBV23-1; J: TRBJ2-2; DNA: TGCGCCAGCAGCCCCACGACCGGGGAGCTGTTTTTT; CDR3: CASSPTTGELFF
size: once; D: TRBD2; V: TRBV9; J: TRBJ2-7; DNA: TGTGCCAGCAGCCCCGGCAGTAGCGGGGGGGCTTACGAGCAGTACTTC; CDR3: CASSPGSSGGAYEQYF
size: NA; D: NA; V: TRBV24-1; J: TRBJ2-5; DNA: TGTGCCACCAGTGATCCCCGCGGACCTAACCAAGAGACCCAGTACTTC; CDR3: CATSDPRGPNQETQYF
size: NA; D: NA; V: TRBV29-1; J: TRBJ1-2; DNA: TGCAGCGTTGAGTGGGGGGGGACACCCGCTGTCTTGGCTGGCTACACCTTC; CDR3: CSVEWGGTPAVLAGYTF
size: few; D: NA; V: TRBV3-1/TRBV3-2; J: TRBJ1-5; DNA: TGTGCCAGCAGCCAAGGAGGGGGGAATCAGCCCCAGCATTTT; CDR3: CASSQGGGNQPQHF
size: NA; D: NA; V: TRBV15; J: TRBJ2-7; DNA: TGTGCCACCAGCAGAGTGTCCAGCATGGGCGAGCAGTACTTC; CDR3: CATSRVSSMGEQYF
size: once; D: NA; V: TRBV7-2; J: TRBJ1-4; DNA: TGTGCCAGCAGCGAATCGACGAGGGGGGCTAATGAAAAACTGTTTTTT; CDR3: CASSESTRGANEKLFF
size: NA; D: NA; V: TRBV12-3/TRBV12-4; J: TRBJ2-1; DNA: TGTGCCAGCAGGCTCGGGGACCTGGAGCAGTTCTTC; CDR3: CASRLGDLEQFF
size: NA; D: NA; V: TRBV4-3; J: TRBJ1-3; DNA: TGCGCCAGCAGCCAAATCCGGGGGGTCCCGAACACCATATATTTT; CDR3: CASSQIRGVPNTIYF
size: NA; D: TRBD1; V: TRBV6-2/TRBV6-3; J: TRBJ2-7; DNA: TGTGCCAGCAGTGCCTTCGGACAGGGTGGAACCTACGAGCAGTACTTC; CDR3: CASSAFGQGGTYEQYF
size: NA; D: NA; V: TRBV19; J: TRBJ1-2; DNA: TGTGCCAGTAGTCTTTGGTATGGCTACACCTTC; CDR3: CASSLWYGYTF
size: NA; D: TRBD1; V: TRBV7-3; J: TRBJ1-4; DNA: TGTGCCAGCAGCTCCGGGACAGGGATCGGCGAAAAACTGTTTTTT; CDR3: CASSSGTGIGEKLFF
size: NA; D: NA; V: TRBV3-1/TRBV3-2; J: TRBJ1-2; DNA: TGTGCCAGCAGCCCGACAGGCCCGTATGGCTACACCTTC; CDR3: CASSPTGPYGYTF
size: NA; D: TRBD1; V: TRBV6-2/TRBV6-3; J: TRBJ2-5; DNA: TGTGCCAGCAGTTCCAGGGGGCTGGAGACCCAGTACTTC; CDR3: CASSSRGLETQYF
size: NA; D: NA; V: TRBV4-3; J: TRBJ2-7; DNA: TGCGCCAGCAGCCAAGATTTGGGGGGTATCTACGAGCAGTACTTC; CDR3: CASSQDLGGIYEQYF
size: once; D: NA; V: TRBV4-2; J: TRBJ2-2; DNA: TGTGCCAGCAGCCAAGTTACCGGGGAGCTGTTTTTT; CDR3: CASSQVTGELFF
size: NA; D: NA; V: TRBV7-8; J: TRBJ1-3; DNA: TGTGCCAGCAGCTCCAGGACCGGGAGTGGAAACACCATATATTTT; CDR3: CASSSRTGSGNTIYF
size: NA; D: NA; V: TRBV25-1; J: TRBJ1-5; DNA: TGTGCCAGCAGTTCGGCCTCCCGCAATCAGCCCCAGCATTTT; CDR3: CASSSASRNQPQHF
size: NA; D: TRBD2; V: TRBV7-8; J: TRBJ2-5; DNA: TGTGCCAGCAGCGCCTGGACTAGCGGGGAGGTAGAGACCCAGTACTTC; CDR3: CASSAWTSGEVETQYF
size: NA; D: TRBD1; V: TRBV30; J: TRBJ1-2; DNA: TGTGCCTGGTCCACGGGACAGGGAAACTATGGCTACACCTTC; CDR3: CAWSTGQGNYGYTF
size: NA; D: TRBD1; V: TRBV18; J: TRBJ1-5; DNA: TGTGCCAGCTCACGGGACAGGGGAGATCAGCCCCAGCATTTT; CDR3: CASSRDRGDQPQHF
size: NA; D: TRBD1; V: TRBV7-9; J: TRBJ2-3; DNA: TGTGCCAGCAGCACAGGGATGACAGGGGAACCAGATACGCAGTATTTT; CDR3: CASSTGMTGEPDTQYF
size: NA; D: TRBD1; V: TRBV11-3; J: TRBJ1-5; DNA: TGTGCCAGCAGCTACGACAGGGCTAATCAGCCCCAGCATTTT; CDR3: CASSYDRANQPQHF
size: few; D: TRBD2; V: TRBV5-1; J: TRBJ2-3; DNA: TGCGCCAGCAGCCTAGAACAAGGACTAGCGGGGACAGATACGCAGTATTTT; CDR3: CASSLEQGLAGTDTQYF
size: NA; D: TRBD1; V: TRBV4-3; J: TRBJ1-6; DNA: TGCGCCAGCAGGTTGACAGGGGGCACGAATTCACCCCTCCACTTT; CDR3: CASRLTGGTNSPLHF
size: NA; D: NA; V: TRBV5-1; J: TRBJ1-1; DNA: TGCGCCAGCAGCCCTGGGAGGGTCAGGGACACTGAAGCTTTCTTT; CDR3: CASSPGRVRDTEAFF